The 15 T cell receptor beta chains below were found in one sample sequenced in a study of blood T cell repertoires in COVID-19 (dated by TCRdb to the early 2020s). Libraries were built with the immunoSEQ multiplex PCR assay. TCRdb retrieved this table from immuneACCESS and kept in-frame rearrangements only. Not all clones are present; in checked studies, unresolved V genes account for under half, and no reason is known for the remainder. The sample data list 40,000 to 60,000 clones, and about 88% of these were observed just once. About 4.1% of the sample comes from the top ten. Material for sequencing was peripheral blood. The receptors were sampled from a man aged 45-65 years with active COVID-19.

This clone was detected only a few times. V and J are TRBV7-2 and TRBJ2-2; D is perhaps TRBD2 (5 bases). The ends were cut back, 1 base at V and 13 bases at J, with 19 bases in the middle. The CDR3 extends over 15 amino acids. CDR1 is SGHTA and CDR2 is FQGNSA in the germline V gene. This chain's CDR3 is CASSLDSASPRTLFF. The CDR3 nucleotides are TGTGCCAGCAGCTTAGATTCGGCTAGCCCTCGAACGCTGTTTTTT.

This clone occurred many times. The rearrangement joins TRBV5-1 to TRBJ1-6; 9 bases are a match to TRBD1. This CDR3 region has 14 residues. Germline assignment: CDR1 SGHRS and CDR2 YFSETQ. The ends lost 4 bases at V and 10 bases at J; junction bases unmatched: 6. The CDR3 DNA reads TGCGCCAGCAGCCGGGACAGGGTCGGGTCACCCCTCCACTTT. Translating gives CASSRDRVGSPLHF.

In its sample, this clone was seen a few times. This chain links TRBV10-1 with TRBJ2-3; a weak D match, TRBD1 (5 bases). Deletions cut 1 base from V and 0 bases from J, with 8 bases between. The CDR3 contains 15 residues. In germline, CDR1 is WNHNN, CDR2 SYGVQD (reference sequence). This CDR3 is CASSELGASTDTQYF. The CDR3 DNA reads TGCGCCAGCAGTGAGTTAGGGGCGAGCACAGATACGCAGTATTTT.

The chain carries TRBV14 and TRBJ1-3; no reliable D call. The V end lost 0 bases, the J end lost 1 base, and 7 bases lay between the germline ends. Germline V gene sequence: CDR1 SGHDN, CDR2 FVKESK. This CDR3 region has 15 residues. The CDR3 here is CASSQERGSGNTIYF. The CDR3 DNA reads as TGTGCCAGCAGCCAAGAACGCGGGTCTGGAAACACCATATATTTT.

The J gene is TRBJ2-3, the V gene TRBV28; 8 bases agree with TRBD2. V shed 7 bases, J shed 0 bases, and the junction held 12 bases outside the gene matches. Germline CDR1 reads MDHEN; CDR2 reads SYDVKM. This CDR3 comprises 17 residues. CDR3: CASTPGLVNTSTDTQYF. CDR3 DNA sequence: TGTGCCAGCACCCCGGGACTAGTCAATACTAGCACAGATACGCAGTATTTT.

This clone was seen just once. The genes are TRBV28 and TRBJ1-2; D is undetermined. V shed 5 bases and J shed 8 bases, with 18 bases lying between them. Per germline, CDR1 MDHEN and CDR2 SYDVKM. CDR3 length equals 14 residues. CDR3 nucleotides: TGTGCCAGCAGTCTCATTACGGGGAACCAAGGCTACACCTTC. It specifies CASSLITGNQGYTF.

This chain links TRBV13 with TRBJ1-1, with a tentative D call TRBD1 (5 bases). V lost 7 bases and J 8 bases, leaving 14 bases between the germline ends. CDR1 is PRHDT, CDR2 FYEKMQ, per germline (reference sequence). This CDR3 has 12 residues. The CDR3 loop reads CASNLWGREAFF. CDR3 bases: TGTGCCAGCAACCTTTGGGGCAGGGAAGCTTTCTTT.

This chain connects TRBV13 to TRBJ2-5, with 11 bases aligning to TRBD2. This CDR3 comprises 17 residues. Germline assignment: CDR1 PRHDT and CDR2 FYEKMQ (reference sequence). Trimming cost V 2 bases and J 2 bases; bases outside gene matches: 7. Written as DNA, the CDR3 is TGTGCCAGCAGCTTATTACTAGCGGGGGACCAACAAGAGACCCAGTACTTC. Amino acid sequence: CASSLLLAGDQQETQYF.

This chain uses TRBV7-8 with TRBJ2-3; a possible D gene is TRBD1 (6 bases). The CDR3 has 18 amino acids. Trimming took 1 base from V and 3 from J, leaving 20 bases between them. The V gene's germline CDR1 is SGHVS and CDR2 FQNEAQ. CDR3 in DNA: TGTGCCAGCAGCTTAGGTTACAGGGCCACGAGGTTGACAGATACGCAGTATTTT. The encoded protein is CASSLGYRATRLTDTQYF.

The chain's CDR3 is CASSRTGAQTNYGYTF. CDR3 nucleotide sequence: TGCGCCAGCAGCCGGACAGGGGCGCAAACTAACTATGGCTACACCTTC. The chain recombines TRBV5-1 with TRBJ1-2, with 9 positions matching TRBD1. After removal of 4 bases from V and 0 bases from J, the junction contained 7 bases not matched to a gene. Germline loops: CDR1 SGHRS, CDR2 YFSETQ. The CDR3 runs to 16 residues. Combining the CDR3 with reference TRBV5-1 and TRBJ1-2 gives the whole variable domain KAGVTQTPRYLIKTRGQQVTLSCSPISGHRSVSWYQQTPGQGLQFLFEYFSETQRNKGNFPGRFSGRQFSNSRSEMNVSTLELGDSALYLCASSRTGAQTNYGYTFGSGTRLTVV.

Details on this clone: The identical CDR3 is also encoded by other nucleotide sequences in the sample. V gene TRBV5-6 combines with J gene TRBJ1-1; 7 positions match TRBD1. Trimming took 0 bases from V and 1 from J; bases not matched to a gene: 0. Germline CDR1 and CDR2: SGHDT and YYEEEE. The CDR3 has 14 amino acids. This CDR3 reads CASSLGTGNTEAFF. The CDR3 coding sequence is TGTGCCAGCAGCTTGGGGACAGGGAACACTGAAGCTTTCTTT. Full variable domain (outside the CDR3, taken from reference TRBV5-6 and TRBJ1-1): DAGVTQSPTHLIKTRGQQVTLRCSPKSGHDTVSWYQQALGQGPQFIFQYYEEEERQRGNFPDRFSGHQFPNYSSELNVNALLLGDSALYLCASSLGTGNTEAFFGQGTRLTVV.

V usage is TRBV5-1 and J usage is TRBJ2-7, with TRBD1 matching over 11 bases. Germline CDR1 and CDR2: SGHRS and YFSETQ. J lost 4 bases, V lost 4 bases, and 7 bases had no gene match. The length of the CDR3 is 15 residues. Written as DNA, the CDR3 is TGCGCCAGCAGCCCCCTGTGGGACAGGGGGTACGAGCAGTACTTC. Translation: CASSPLWDRGYEQYF.

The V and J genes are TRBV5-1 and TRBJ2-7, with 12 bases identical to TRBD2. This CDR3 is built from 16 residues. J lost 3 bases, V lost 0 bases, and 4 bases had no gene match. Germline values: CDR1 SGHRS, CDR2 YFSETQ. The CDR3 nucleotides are TGCGCCAGCAGCTTGGCCGCGACTAGCGGGGGCTACGAGCAGTACTTC. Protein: CASSLAATSGGYEQYF.

The CDR3 region has the DNA TGTGCCAGCAGTTTAATAGGACAAAACTCTGGAAACACCATATATTTT. Translating gives CASSLIGQNSGNTIYF. The J gene is TRBJ1-3, the V gene TRBV28; perhaps TRBD1 as D (5 bases). Germline V gene data show CDR1 as MDHEN and CDR2 as SYDVKM. This CDR3 spans 16 amino acids. V gave up 2 bases and J gave up 0 bases, with 11 bases separating them.

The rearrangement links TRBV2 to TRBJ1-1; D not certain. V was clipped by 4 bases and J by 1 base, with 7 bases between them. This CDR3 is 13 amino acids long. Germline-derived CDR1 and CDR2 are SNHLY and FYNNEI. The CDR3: CASSANGNTEAFF. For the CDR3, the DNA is TGTGCCAGCAGTGCAAACGGGAACACTGAAGCTTTCTTT.